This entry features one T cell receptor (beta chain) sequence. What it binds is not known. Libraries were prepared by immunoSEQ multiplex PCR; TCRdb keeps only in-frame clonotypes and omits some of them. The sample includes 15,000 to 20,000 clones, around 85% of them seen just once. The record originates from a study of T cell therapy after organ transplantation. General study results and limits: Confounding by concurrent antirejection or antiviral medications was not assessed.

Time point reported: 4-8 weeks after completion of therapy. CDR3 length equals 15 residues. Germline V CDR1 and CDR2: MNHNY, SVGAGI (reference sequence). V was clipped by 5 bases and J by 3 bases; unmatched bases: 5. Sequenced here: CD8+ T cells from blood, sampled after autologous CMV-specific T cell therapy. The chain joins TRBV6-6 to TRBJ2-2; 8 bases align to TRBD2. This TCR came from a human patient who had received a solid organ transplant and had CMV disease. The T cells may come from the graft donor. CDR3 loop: CASSRAGADTGELFF. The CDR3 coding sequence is TGTGCCAGCAGTCGAGCGGGAGCGGACACCGGGGAGCTGTTTTTT.